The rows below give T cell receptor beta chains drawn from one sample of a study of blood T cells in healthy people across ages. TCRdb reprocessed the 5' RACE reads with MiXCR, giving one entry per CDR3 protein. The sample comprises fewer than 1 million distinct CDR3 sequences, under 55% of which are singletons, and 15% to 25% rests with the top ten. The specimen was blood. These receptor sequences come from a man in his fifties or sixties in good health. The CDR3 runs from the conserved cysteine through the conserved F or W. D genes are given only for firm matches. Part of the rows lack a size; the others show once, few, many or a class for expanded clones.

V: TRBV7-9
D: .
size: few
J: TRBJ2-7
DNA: TGTGCCAGCAGCTTCGGGGGAACCCCCTACGAGCAGTACTTC
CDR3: CASSFGGTPYEQYF

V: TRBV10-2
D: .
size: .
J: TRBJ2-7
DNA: TGCGCCAGCAGCGCCGACACCGACTACGAGCAGTACTTC
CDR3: CASSADTDYEQYF

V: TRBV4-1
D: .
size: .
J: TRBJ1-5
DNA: TGCGCCAGCTCGGGGGGACCATGGAGCAATCAGCCCCAGCATTTT
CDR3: CASSGGPWSNQPQHF

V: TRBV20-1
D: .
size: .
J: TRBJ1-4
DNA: TGCAGTGCTAGAGCGATAGCAACTAATGAAAAACTGTTTTTT
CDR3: CSARAIATNEKLFF

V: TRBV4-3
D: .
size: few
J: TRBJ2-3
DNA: TGCGCCAGCAGCCAAGATAGGGGCGCGGGGCCGTATACGCAGTATTTT
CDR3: CASSQDRGAGPYTQYF

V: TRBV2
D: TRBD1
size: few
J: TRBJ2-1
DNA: TGTGCCAGCAGGGATCAAAAACTGACAGGGGGCATCGATGAGCAGTTCTTC
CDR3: CASRDQKLTGGIDEQFF

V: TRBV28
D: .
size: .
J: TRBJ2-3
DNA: TGTGCCAGCAGTTTATCAATTCGGGGGACTAGCACAGATACGCAGTATTTT
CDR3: CASSLSIRGTSTDTQYF

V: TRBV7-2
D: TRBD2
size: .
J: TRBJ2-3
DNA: TGTGCCAGCAGCCCCAGTGTGGCGGGGGACGGTACGCAGTATTTT
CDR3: CASSPSVAGDGTQYF

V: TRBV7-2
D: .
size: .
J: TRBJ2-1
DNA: TGTGCCAGCAGCTTAGGACTGAACACCGGGGAGCAGTTCTTC
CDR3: CASSLGLNTGEQFF

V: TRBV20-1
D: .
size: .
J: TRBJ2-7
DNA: TGCAGTGCTAGTCCGGCACGGCAGGGTACTAACGAGCAGTACTTC
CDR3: CSASPARQGTNEQYF

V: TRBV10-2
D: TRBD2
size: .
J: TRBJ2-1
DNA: TGCGCCAGCCTGAACGGAGCGGGGACCTTATTCAATGAGCAGTTCTTC
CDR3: CASLNGAGTLFNEQFF

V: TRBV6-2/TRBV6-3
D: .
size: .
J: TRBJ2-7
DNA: TGTGCCAGCTGCAGGGGTTCGAGGAATATGAAGCAGTACTTC
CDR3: CASCRGSRNMKQYF

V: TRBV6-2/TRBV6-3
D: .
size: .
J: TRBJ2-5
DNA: TGTGCCAGCAGCTCACTCAGAGGTCGTCGGGAGACCCAGTACTTC
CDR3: CASSSLRGRRETQYF

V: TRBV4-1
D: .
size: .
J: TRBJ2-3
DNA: TGCGCCAGCAGCCGGGACGGGTGGGATACGCAGTATTTT
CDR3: CASSRDGWDTQYF

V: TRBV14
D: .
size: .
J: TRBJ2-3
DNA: TGTGCCAGCAGCCAAGATAGCCTCACGCAGTATTTT
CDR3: CASSQDSLTQYF

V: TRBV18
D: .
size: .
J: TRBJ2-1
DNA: TGTGCCAGCTCACCACAAGCAAAACCCAATGAGCAGTTCTTC
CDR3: CASSPQAKPNEQFF

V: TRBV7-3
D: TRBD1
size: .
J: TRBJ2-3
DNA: TGTGCCAGCAGCACGGGACAGGGTCTCACAGATACGCAGTATTTT
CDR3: CASSTGQGLTDTQYF

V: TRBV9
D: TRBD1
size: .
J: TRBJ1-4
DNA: TGTGCCAGCAGCGTGGGACAGTCTAATGAAAAACTGTTTTTT
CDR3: CASSVGQSNEKLFF

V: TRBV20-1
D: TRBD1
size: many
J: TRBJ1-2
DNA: TGCAGTGCTAGCCCTACTAGACAGGGCAACTATGGCTACACCTTC
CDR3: CSASPTRQGNYGYTF

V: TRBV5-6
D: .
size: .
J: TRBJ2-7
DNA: TGTGCCAGCAGCTCCGGGGGACACCTTACCTACGAGCAGTACTTC
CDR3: CASSSGGHLTYEQYF

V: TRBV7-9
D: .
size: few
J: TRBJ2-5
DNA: TGTGCCAGCAGCTTAGGGGACCCGGCGGAGACCCAGTACTTC
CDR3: CASSLGDPAETQYF

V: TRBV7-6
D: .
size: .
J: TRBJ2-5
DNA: TGTGCCAGCAGCCCCCAAGGGGGAAAGACCCAGTACTTC
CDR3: CASSPQGGKTQYF

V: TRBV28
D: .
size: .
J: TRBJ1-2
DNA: TGTGCCAGCAGTTCCCCAGACAGGCAAGGCTACACCTTC
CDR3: CASSSPDRQGYTF

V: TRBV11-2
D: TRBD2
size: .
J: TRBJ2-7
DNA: TGTGCCAGCAGCTTAGGCGGGGGGAGGTTCTACGAGCAGTACTTC
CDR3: CASSLGGGRFYEQYF

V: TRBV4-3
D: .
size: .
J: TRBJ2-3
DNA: TGCGCCAGCAGCCAACAAGTAGATTGGGAATCGGGCACAGATACGCAGTATTTT
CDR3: CASSQQVDWESGTDTQYF

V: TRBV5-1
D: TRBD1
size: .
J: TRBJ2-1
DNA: TGCGCCAGCAGGATCCAACCGGGACAGGAGCGCAATGAGCAGTTCTTC
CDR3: CASRIQPGQERNEQFF

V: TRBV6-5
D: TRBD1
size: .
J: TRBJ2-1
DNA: TGTGCCAGCAGTTACTCGACAGGGAGAGACAATGAGCAGTTCTTC
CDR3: CASSYSTGRDNEQFF

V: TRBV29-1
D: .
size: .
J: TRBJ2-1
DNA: TGCAGCGTTGGGGCCGGGACGTGGGGTGGTGAGCAGTTCTTC
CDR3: CSVGAGTWGGEQFF

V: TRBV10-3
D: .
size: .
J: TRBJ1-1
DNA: TGTGCCAGCAGGTTTGACAGGAACACTGAAGCTTTCTTT
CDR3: CASRFDRNTEAFF

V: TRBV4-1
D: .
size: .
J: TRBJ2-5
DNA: TGCGCCAGCAGCCAAGACCTAAGCGGAGTGGAGACCCAGTACTTC
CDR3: CASSQDLSGVETQYF

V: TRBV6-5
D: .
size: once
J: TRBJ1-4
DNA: TGTGCCAGCAGGACAGGTCCAACTAATGAAAAACTGTTTTTT
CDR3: CASRTGPTNEKLFF

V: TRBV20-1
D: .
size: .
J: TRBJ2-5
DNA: TGCAGTGCTAGACAGGCGCAAGAGACCCAGTACTTC
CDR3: CSARQAQETQYF

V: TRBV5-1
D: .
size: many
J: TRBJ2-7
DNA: TGTGCCAGCTCACCCGGGACCGACGAGCAGTACTTC
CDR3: CASSPGTDEQYF

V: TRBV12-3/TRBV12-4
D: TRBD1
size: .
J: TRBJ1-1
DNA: TGTGCCAGCAGTTTTCAGGGGGGTAGTGAAGCTTTCTTT
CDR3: CASSFQGGSEAFF

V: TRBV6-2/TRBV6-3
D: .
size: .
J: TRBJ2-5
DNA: TGTGCCAGCACCCGCCCGAGGGGCCACAATGAGCAGTACTTC
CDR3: CASTRPRGHNEQYF

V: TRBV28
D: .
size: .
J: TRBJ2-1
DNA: TGTGCCAGCAGGGGACAAAACCCAGCGAATGAGCAGTTCTTC
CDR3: CASRGQNPANEQFF

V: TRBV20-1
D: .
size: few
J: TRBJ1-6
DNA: TGCTCCGCGCGGGGGGTTTCCTATAATTCACCCCCCCACTTT
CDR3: CSARGVSYNSPPHF

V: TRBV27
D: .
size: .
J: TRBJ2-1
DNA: TGTGCCAGCAGTTTATCGCCCATTGCCTACAATGAGCAGTTCTTC
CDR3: CASSLSPIAYNEQFF

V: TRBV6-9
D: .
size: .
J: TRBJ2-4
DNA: TGTGCCAGCGGAAGAGAACAGGACAGACCAAAAGCCAAAAACATTCAGTACTTC
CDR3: CASGREQDRPKAKNIQYF

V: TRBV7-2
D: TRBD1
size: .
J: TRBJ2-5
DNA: TGTGCCAGCAGCCCCGGGACAGGGGGGCAAGAGACCCAGTACTTC
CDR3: CASSPGTGGQETQYF

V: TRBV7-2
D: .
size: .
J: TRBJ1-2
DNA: TGTGCCAGCAGCTTAGAAGGCAGGGTTGGTGGCTACACCTTC
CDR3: CASSLEGRVGGYTF

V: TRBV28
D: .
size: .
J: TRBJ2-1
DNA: TGTGCCAGCAGTTTCAAGGGGAATGAGCAGTTCTTC
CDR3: CASSFKGNEQFF

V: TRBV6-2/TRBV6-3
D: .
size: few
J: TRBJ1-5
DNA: TGTGCCAGCAGTTCAGGACGGGGCACCGCCAATCAGCCCCAGCATTTT
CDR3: CASSSGRGTANQPQHF

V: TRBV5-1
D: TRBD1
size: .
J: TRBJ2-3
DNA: TGCGCCAGCAGCGCCCGCCCGGGACAGGGGGCGAGTACGCAGTATTTT
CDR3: CASSARPGQGASTQYF

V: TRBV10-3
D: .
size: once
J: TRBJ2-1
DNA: TGTGCCATCACCTCACGGGGCCAGGGGTCCTACAATGAGCAGTTCTTC
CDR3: CAITSRGQGSYNEQFF

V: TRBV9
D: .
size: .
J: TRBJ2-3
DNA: TGTGCCAGCAGCGTGGCCGGGTCAAACACAGATACGCAGTATTTT
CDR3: CASSVAGSNTDTQYF

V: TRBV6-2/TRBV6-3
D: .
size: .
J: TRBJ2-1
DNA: TGTGCCAGCGGCCAACAGGGTGGCTGGGGAAACAATGAGCAGTTCTTC
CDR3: CASGQQGGWGNNEQFF

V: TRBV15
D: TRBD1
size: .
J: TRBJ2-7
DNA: TGTGCCACCAGCAGAGACGGGACAGGGGGCATTAGCTCCTACGAGCAGTACTTC
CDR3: CATSRDGTGGISSYEQYF

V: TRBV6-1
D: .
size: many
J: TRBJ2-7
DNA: TGTGCCAGCAGTGACGGCTACGAGCAGTACTTC
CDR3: CASSDGYEQYF

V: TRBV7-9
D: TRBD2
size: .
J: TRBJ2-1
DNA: TGTGCCAGCAGCTTAGCATCTCTAGCGGGGGCCCCCAGGGGGGTTGAGCAGTTCTTC
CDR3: CASSLASLAGAPRGVEQFF

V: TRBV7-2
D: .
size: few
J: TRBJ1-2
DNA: TGTGCCAGCAGCCCCACTCTGGACGGACTAAGGGGCTACACCTTC
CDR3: CASSPTLDGLRGYTF

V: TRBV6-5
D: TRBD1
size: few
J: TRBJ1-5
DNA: TGTGCCAGCAGTCGACAGGGGACGGGCAATCAGCCCCAGCATTTT
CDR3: CASSRQGTGNQPQHF

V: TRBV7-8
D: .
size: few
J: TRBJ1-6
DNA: TGTGCCAGCAGCTTAGAGGGCGCCAGCTCCTATAATTCACCCCTCCACTTT
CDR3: CASSLEGASSYNSPLHF